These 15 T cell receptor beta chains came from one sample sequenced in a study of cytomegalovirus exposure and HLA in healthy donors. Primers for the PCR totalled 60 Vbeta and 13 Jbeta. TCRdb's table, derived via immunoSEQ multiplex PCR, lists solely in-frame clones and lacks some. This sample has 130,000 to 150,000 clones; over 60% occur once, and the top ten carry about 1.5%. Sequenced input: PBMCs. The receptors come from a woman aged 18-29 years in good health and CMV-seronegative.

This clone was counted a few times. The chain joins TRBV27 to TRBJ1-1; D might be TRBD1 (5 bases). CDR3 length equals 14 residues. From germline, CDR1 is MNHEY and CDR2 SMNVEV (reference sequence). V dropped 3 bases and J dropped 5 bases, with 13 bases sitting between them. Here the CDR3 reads CASSLGTQGTEAFF. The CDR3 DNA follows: TGTGCCAGCAGTTTGGGAACCCAGGGAACTGAAGCTTTCTTT.

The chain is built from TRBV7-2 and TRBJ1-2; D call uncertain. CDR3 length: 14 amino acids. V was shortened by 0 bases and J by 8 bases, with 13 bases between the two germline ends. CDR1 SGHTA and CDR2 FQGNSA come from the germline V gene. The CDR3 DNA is TGTGCCAGCAGCTTAGCCTCCCAGATCACCGGCTACACCTTC. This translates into CASSLASQITGYTF.

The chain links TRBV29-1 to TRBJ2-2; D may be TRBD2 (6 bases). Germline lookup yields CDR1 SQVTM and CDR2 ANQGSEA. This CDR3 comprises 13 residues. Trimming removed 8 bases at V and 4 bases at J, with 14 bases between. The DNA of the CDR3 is TGCAGCACGCCGGGGCGGGGCACCGGGGAGCTGTTTTTT. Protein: CSTPGRGTGELFF.

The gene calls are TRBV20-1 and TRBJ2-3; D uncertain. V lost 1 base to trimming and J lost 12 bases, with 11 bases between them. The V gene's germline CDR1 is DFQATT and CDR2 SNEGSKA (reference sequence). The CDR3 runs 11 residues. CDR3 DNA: TGCAGTGCTAGAGCGTGGGCAGTCCAGTATTTT. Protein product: CSARAWAVQYF.

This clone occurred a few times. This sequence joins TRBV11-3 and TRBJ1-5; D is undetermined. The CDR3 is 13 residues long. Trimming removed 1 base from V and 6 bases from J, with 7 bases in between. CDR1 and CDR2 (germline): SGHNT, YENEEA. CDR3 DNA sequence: TGTGCCAGCAGCTTAGGTTTTAGTCAGCCCCAGCATTTT. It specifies CASSLGFSQPQHF.

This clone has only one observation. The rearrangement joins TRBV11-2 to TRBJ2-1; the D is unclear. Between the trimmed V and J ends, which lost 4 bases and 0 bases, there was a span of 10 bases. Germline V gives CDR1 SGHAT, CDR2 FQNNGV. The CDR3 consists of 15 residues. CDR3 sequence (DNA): TGTGCCAGCAGCTCAACCCGCAGCTCCTACAATGAGCAGTTCTTC. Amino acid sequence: CASSSTRSSYNEQFF. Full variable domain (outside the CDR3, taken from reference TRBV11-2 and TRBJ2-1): EAGVAQSPRYKIIEKRQSVAFWCNPISGHATLYWYQQILGQGPKLLIQFQNNGVVDDSQLPKDRFSAERLKGVDSTLKIQPAKLEDSAVYLCASSSTRSSYNEQFFGPGTRLTVL.

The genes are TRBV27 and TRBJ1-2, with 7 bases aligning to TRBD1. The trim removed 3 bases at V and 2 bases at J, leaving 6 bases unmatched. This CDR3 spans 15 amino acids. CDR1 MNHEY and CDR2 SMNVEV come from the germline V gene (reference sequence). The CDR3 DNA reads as TGTGCCAGCAGTTTTGGTTTCAGGGGGAACTATGGCTACACCTTC. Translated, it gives CASSFGFRGNYGYTF.

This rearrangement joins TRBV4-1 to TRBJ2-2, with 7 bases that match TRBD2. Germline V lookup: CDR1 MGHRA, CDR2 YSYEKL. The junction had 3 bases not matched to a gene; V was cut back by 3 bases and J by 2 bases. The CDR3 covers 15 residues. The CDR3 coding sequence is TGCGCCAGCAGCCACCCAGCGGGAAACACCGGGGAGCTGTTTTTT. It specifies CASSHPAGNTGELFF.

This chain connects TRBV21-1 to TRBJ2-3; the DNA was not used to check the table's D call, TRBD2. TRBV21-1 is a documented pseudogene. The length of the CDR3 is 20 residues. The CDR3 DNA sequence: TGTGCCAGCAGCAAAGTAACTAGCGGGGGGGCCCCCCCTAGCACAGATACGCAGTATTTT. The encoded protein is CASSKVTSGGAPPSTDTQYF.

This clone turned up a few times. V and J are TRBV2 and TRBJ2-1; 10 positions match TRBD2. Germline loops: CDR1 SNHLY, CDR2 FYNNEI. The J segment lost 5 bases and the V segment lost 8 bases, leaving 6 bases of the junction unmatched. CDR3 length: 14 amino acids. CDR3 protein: CASPERGGDNEQFF. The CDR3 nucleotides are TGTGCCAGCCCCGAGCGGGGGGGGGACAATGAGCAGTTCTTC.

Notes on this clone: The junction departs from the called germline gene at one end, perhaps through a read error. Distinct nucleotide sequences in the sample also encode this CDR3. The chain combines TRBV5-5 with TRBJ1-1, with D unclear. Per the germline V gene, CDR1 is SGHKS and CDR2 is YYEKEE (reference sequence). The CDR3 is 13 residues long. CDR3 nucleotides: TGTGCCAGCAGCTACGAGACTAAAACTGAAGCCTTCTTT. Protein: CASSYETKTEAFF.

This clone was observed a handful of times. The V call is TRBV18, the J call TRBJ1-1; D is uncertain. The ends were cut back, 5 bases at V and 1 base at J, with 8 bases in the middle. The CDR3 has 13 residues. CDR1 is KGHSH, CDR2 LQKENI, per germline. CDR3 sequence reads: CASSGARNTEAFF. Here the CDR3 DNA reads TGTGCCAGCTCAGGAGCGAGGAACACTGAAGCTTTCTTT.

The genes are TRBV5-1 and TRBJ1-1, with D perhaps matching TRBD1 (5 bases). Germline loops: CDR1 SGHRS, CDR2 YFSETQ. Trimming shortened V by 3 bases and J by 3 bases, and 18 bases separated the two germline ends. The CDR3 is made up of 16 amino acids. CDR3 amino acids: CASSWRGRQGYTEAFF. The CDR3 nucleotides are TGCGCCAGCAGCTGGAGGGGCCGGCAAGGGTACACTGAAGCTTTCTTT.

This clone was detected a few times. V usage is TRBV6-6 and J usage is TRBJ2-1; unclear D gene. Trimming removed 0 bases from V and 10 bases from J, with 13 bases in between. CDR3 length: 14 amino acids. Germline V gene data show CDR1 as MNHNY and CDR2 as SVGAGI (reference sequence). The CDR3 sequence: CASSYSPNWSEQFF. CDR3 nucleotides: TGTGCCAGCAGTTACTCCCCCAATTGGAGCGAGCAGTTCTTC.

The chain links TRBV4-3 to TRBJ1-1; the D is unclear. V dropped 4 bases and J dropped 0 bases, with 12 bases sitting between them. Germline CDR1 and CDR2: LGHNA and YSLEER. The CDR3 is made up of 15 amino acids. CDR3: CASSLARVMNTEAFF. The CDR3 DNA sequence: TGCGCCAGCAGCCTCGCCCGAGTCATGAACACTGAAGCTTTCTTT.